This T cell receptor beta chain emerged from a study of blood T cell repertoires in COVID-19. Overall study context: COVID-19 samples from acute and convalescent phases originated in the United States, Italy and Spain. PBMCs, B-cell-depleted T cells, or T cells were the source of the cDNA or gDNA that made up the material.

Clones were sequenced by immunoSEQ multiplex PCR, and TCRdb holds only the in-frame ones, with some missing. The table has a few hundred thousand clones, over 75% seen once. The CDR3 is 14 residues long. J gave up 4 bases and V 3 bases, and 4 bases lay outside the gene matches. Germline-derived CDR1 and CDR2 are MNHEY and SMNVEV (reference sequence). The V and J genes are TRBV27 and TRBJ1-1; 8 positions match TRBD1. The receptor was derived from a human donor in a cohort sampled during active COVID-19. Sample: peripheral blood. The CDR3 loop reads CASSFPGQGTEAFF. In DNA form, the CDR3 reads TGTGCCAGCAGTTTCCCCGGACAGGGCACTGAAGCTTTCTTT.